This T cell receptor (beta chain) was observed in a study of chemoradiotherapy in HPV16-positive cancers. Study outcomes and limitations: HPV-responsive T-cell expansion during chemoradiotherapy was linked to improved recurrence-free survival in HPV16-positive patients.

Turning to this clone: What it recognizes is unknown.

Profiling relied on immunoSEQ multiplex PCR, and the TCRdb table lists in-frame clones only, not all of them. This sample has 15,000 to 20,000 clones, with roughly 90% found just once. The source of this sequence is a human donor with HPV-associated anogenital cancer. Sample: blood, taken from a patient who underwent chemoradiotherapy.

The CDR3 nucleotides read TGTGCCAGCAGCCCCCTTGGACAGACGGTTTCCTACAATGAGCAGTTCTTC. It codes for CASSPLGQTVSYNEQFF. The chain carries TRBV7-2 and TRBJ2-1; tentative D call: TRBD1 (6 bases). This CDR3 is built from 17 residues. Germline assignment: CDR1 SGHTA and CDR2 FQGNSA. Trimming left V 5 bases short and J 1 base short, with 18 bases between.